The 14 T cell receptor beta chains given below trace back to one sample, sequenced in a study of monozygotic twins with inflammatory bowel disease. TCRdb derives one entry per CDR3 protein from the 5' RACE reads, leaving out DNA. This table lists 110,000 to 150,000 distinct CDR3 sequences. The sample consisted of blood. All receptors derive from a human donor with ulcerative colitis or Crohn's disease, or a healthy co-twin of an affected twin (not recorded which).

The chain couples TRBV4-1 to TRBJ2-2; the TRBD1 assignment by TCRdb is unverifiable without DNA. Germline loops: CDR1 MGHRA, CDR2 YSYEKL. The CDR3 loop spans 15 amino acids. The CDR3 protein is CASSREGGAGGELFF.

The genes are TRBV5-5 and TRBJ2-1; TCRdb picks TRBD2, but there is no DNA to check that call. Germline V CDR1 and CDR2: SGHKS, YYEKEE (reference sequence). There are 14 residues in the CDR3. This chain's CDR3 is CASIAAGGPDEQFF.

The chain joins TRBV4-2 to TRBJ2-3; as DNA is missing, the TRBD2 call by TCRdb cannot be tested. The CDR3 covers 15 residues. Germline V gene sequence: CDR1 LGHNA, CDR2 YNFKEQ. The CDR3 loop reads CASSQDLLAGEAQYF.

The chain joins TRBV5-1 to TRBJ2-7. This CDR3 is 14 amino acids long. CDR1 is SGHRS, CDR2 YFSETQ, per germline. The CDR3 is CASSVLGKTYKQYF.

V and J are TRBV11-3 and TRBJ2-1; TCRdb selects TRBD2, and the lack of DNA leaves this call unchecked. The CDR3 is made up of 14 amino acids. Germline CDR1 reads SGHNT; CDR2 reads YENEEA. The CDR3 spells CASSPSSGINEQFF.

The rearrangement uses TRBV5-6 and TRBJ1-2; the D gene TCRdb calls, TRBD1, cannot be checked with no DNA. Germline values: CDR1 SGHDT, CDR2 YYEEEE. The CDR3 is made up of 13 amino acids. The CDR3 reads CASTRGRVLGYTF.

The chain has TRBV27 and TRBJ1-6; no DNA is available, so the TRBD1 call from TCRdb remains unchecked. The CDR3 is 18 residues long. CDR1 is MNHEY and CDR2 is SMNVEV in the germline V gene (reference sequence). This CDR3 reads CASTLQGAVVGRNSPLHF.

The V and J genes are TRBV4-3 and TRBJ2-3; as DNA is missing, the TRBD2 call by TCRdb cannot be tested. The CDR3 has 18 residues. CDR1 is LGHNA and CDR2 is YSLEER in the germline V gene. Here the CDR3 reads CASSQTAKLADLRGTQYF.

The rearrangement uses TRBV11-1 and TRBJ2-3; without DNA, the TCRdb call of TRBD2 cannot be checked. Germline-derived CDR1 and CDR2 are SGHAT and FQDESV (reference sequence). This CDR3 is 18 amino acids long. The CDR3 reads CASSLRGNSGRTGDTQYF.

V is TRBV20-1 and J is TRBJ2-1; TCRdb's D call, TRBD2, is unchecked because there is no DNA. Germline V gene sequence: CDR1 DFQATT, CDR2 SNEGSKA (reference sequence). The CDR3 is made up of 13 amino acids. The CDR3 protein is CSARPAPYNEQFF.

The CDR3 protein is CSARRGSGVSNQPQHF. This rearrangement joins TRBV20-1 to TRBJ1-5; TCRdb's D call of TRBD1 is untestable without DNA. The CDR3 is 16 residues long. Per germline, CDR1 DFQATT and CDR2 SNEGSKA (reference sequence).

The J gene is TRBJ2-1, the V gene TRBV12-3 or TRBV12-4; TCRdb picks TRBD2, but there is no DNA to check that call. This CDR3 region has 14 residues. The CDR3 spells CASRLRAAYNEQFF.

This chain uses TRBV5-1 with TRBJ2-1; there is no DNA to check the TCRdb D call of TRBD2. There are 16 residues in the CDR3. Germline CDR1 and CDR2: SGHRS and YFSETQ. CDR3 sequence reads: CASSVRLAGADNEQFF.

V and J are TRBV7-2 and TRBJ2-7. Germline CDR1 reads SGHTA; CDR2 reads FQGNSA. This CDR3 comprises 12 residues. The CDR3: CASSYYLGEQYF.